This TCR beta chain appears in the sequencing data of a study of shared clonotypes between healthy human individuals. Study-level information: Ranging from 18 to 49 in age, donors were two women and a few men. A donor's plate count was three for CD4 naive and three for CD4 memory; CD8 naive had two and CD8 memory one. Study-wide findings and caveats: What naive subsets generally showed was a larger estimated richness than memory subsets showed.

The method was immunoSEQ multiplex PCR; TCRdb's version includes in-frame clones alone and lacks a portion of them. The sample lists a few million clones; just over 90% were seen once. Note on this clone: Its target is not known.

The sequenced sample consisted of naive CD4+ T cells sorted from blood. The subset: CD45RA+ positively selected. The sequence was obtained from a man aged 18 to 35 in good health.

CDR3 bases: TGTGCCAGCAGCTTAATGGGGCTACCGATCTACGAGCAGTACTTC. Protein: CASSLMGLPIYEQYF. The chain carries TRBV7-2 and TRBJ2-7; tentative D call: TRBD1 (5 bases). This CDR3 spans 15 amino acids. The V end was cut by 2 bases, the J end by 3 bases, with 14 bases between. Germline CDR1 SGHTA, CDR2 FQGNSA.